Presented here are 19 T cell receptor beta chains from one specimen sequenced in a study of blood T cell repertoires in COVID-19. Method: immunoSEQ multiplex PCR; TCRdb's copy keeps in-frame clones and lacks some. The data contain approximately 270,000 clones, about 91% of them seen just once; the ten biggest clones take up more than 1%. The specimen was PBMCs or T cells enriched from blood (not recorded which). Every receptor here comes from a human donor in a cohort exposed to, infected with or recovered from COVID-19 (not recorded which). The donor label of this sample is uncertain.

This chain links TRBV5-1 with TRBJ2-5; TRBD1 aligns across 9 bases. Germline V lookup: CDR1 SGHRS, CDR2 YFSETQ. The CDR3 consists of 15 residues. V trimming: 3 bases; J trimming: 1 base; junction bases outside the gene matches: 4. The chain's CDR3 is CASSSPTGGQETQYF. The CDR3 DNA follows: TGCGCCAGCAGCTCTCCGACAGGGGGCCAAGAGACCCAGTACTTC. Full variable domain (missing parts from reference TRBV5-1 and TRBJ2-5): KAGVTQTPRYLIKTRGQQVTLSCSPISGHRSVSWYQQTPGQGLQFLFEYFSETQRNKGNFPGRFSGRQFSNSRSEMNVSTLELGDSALYLCASSSPTGGQETQYFGPGTRLLVL.

The chain recombines TRBV18 with TRBJ1-4; 7 bases are shared with TRBD1. V was clipped by 2 bases and J by 6 bases; unmatched bases: 9. There are 16 residues in the CDR3. The germline V gene has CDR1 KGHSH and CDR2 LQKENI. As DNA, the CDR3 is TGTGCCAGCTCACCAGAGGACAGGCTTGTTCATGAAAAACTGTTTTTT. Translating gives CASSPEDRLVHEKLFF.

The table lists this clone with a few counts. The rearrangement links TRBV10-2 to TRBJ1-6; weak D call: TRBD1 (6 bases). V lost 3 bases, J lost 6 bases, and 9 bases lay in between. Germline V gene lookup returns CDR1 WSHSY and CDR2 SAAADI. The CDR3 runs to 14 residues. Written as DNA, the CDR3 is TGCGCCAGCAGTGACGCACAGGGTAATTCACCCCTCCACTTT. As protein: CASSDAQGNSPLHF.

The rearrangement links TRBV29-1 to TRBJ1-1; D might be TRBD1 (5 bases). Germline V lookup: CDR1 SQVTM, CDR2 ANQGSEA. This CDR3 has 13 amino acids. V was shortened by 6 bases and J by 2 bases, with 13 bases between the two germline ends. CDR3 coding DNA: TGCAGCGTCAAACAGGAAGCTAACACTGAAGCTTTCTTT. It codes for CSVKQEANTEAFF.

The chain recombines TRBV28 with TRBJ2-1; weak D call: TRBD1 (6 bases). CDR3 length equals 13 residues. V lost 8 bases and J lost 5, with 13 bases in between. Germline V gene lookup returns CDR1 MDHEN and CDR2 SYDVKM. As DNA, the CDR3 is TGTGCCAGCGGCCGGGACACCAACAATGAGCAGTTCTTC. Amino acids: CASGRDTNNEQFF.

V is TRBV7-3 and J is TRBJ2-3, with no clear D. Trimming removed 0 bases at V and 0 bases at J, with 13 bases between. Germline assignment: CDR1 SGHTA and CDR2 FQGTGA. This CDR3 is 17 amino acids long. CDR3 nucleotide sequence: TGTGCCAGCAGCTTAACGGGCAGTCGCCTTAGCACAGATACGCAGTATTTT. This gives the protein CASSLTGSRLSTDTQYF.

The chain joins TRBV3-1 (or the pseudogene TRBV3-2) to TRBJ2-7, with 7 bases that match TRBD1. Losses at the gene ends were 0 bases for V and 5 bases for J; bases not matched to a gene: 7. This CDR3 contains 15 residues. Germline V gene data show CDR1 as LGHDT and CDR2 as YNNKEL (reference sequence). The CDR3 region has the DNA TGTGCCAGCAGCCAAGATTTGGGACAGCTTAACGAGCAGTACTTC. It is translated as CASSQDLGQLNEQYF.

This sequence joins TRBV6-5 and TRBJ2-2; D uncertain. Germline CDR1 is MNHEY and CDR2 is SVGAGI. V lost 2 bases, J lost 5 bases, and 9 bases lay in between. This CDR3 is 14 amino acids long. The CDR3 reads CASSYATDTGELFF. CDR3 DNA sequence: TGTGCCAGCAGTTACGCTACAGATACCGGGGAGCTGTTTTTT.

This chain connects TRBV4-1 to TRBJ2-7; 11 nucleotides match TRBD1. The CDR3 has 15 residues. V lost 1 base and J lost 5; bases outside the gene matches: 4. CDR1 is MGHRA, CDR2 YSYEKL, per germline. Written as DNA, the CDR3 is TGCGCCAGCAGCCAAGGGGGACAGGGGGTGCACGAGCAGTACTTC. This sequence encodes CASSQGGQGVHEQYF.

This sequence joins TRBV5-4 and TRBJ1-2, with 10 bases identical to TRBD1. The CDR3 has 15 residues. Germline V gene sequence: CDR1 SGHNT, CDR2 YYREEE (reference sequence). V lost 0 bases and J lost 8; bases outside the gene matches: 7. CDR3 in amino acids: CASSLGTGGNEGYTF. In DNA, the CDR3 is TGTGCCAGCAGCTTGGGGACAGGGGGGAACGAAGGCTACACCTTC.

The V and J genes are TRBV10-1 and TRBJ2-1; TRBD2 matches at 9 bases. The CDR3 is 13 amino acids. Germline CDR1 WNHNN, CDR2 SYGVQD (reference sequence). The V and J ends lost 8 bases and 10 bases, in that order; junction bases with no gene match: 9. The CDR3: CASRYDLAGEQFF. The CDR3 nucleotides read TGCGCCAGCCGCTACGATCTAGCGGGGGAGCAGTTCTTC.

This chain joins TRBV19 and TRBJ2-3, with 9 bases aligning to TRBD1. Germline CDR1 and CDR2: LNHDA and SQIVND (reference sequence). V trimming: 2 bases; J trimming: 6 bases; junction bases outside the gene matches: 9. The CDR3 totals 16 residues. CDR3 sequence: CASSIRGQGGSDTQYF. The CDR3 nucleotides read TGTGCCAGTAGTATAAGGGGACAGGGTGGTTCCGATACGCAGTATTTT.

The J gene is TRBJ2-1, the V gene TRBV14, with D unclear. The V and J ends lost 2 bases and 0 bases respectively, with 11 bases between them. This CDR3 region has 16 residues. Germline loops: CDR1 SGHDN, CDR2 FVKESK. The CDR3, as DNA: TGTGCCAGCAGCCAATATGGAGCCAGCTCCTACAATGAGCAGTTCTTC. Translation gives CASSQYGASSYNEQFF.

The chain couples TRBV18 to TRBJ2-2, with 8 bases fitting TRBD1. V trimming: 3 bases; J trimming: 2 bases; junction bases outside the gene matches: 5. This CDR3 comprises 16 residues. The germline CDR1 and CDR2 sequences are KGHSH and LQKENI. The CDR3 nucleotides read TGTGCCAGCTCACCTCAGGGGGCAGGAAACACCGGGGAGCTGTTTTTT. This gives the protein CASSPQGAGNTGELFF.

The chain links TRBV10-3 to TRBJ2-3; the match to TRBD2 covers 8 bases. V was clipped by 0 bases and J by 2 bases; unmatched bases: 13. Germline CDR1 reads ENHRY; CDR2 reads SYGVKD. There are 19 residues in the CDR3. The CDR3 region is CAISESSPQRGLYTDTQYF. In nucleotides, the CDR3 is TGTGCCATCAGTGAGTCCTCCCCCCAGCGGGGGTTATACACAGATACGCAGTATTTT.

This sequence joins TRBV7-8 and TRBJ1-3; 8 nucleotides agree with TRBD1. This CDR3 spans 19 amino acids. V was clipped by 4 bases and J by 0 bases; unmatched bases: 14. Germline-derived CDR1 and CDR2 are SGHVS and FQNEAQ. The CDR3 DNA sequence: TGTGCCAGCAGCTCTACATTACCGGGACAGGTATCCTCTGGAAACACCATATATTTT. This gives the protein CASSSTLPGQVSSGNTIYF.

This clone has only one observation. V is TRBV5-4 and J is TRBJ1-2, with D possibly being TRBD1 (5 bases). Germline assignment: CDR1 SGHNT and CDR2 YYREEE (reference sequence). The CDR3 covers 14 residues. The V gene lost 6 bases and the J gene lost 6 bases, with 18 bases spanning the gap. Here the CDR3 reads CASTLSRGWDGYTF. CDR3 in DNA: TGTGCCAGCACCCTCTCTAGGGGATGGGATGGCTACACCTTC.

This chain joins TRBV19 and TRBJ1-2; D not resolved. The CDR3 is made up of 12 amino acids. Between the trimmed V and J ends, which lost 5 bases and 3 bases, there was a span of 7 bases. CDR1 LNHDA and CDR2 SQIVND come from the germline V gene (reference sequence). The CDR3, as DNA: TGTGCCAGTAGTCTCCGGGACTATGGCTACACCTTC. It codes for CASSLRDYGYTF.

V usage is TRBV29-1 and J usage is TRBJ1-1; 9 bases fit TRBD1. Germline CDR1 reads SQVTM; CDR2 reads ANQGSEA. This CDR3 is built from 15 residues. J lost 4 bases, V lost 4 bases, and 10 bases had no gene match. DNA for the CDR3: TGCAGCGTTGTGGGAGGGTGGACAGGGGCCACTGAAGCTTTCTTT. Its translation is CSVVGGWTGATEAFF.